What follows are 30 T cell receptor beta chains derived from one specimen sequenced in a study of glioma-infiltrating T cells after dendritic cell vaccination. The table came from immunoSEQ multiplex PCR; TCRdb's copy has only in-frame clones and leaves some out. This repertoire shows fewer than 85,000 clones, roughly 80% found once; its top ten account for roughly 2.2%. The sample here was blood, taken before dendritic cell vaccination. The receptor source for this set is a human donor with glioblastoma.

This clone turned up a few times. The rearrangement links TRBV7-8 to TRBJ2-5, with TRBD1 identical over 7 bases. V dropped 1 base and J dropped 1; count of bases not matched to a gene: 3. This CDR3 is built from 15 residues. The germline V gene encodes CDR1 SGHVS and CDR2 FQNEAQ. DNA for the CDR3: TGTGCCAGCAGCTTAGAAAGGACAGGCCAAGAGACCCAGTACTTC. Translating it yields CASSLERTGQETQYF.

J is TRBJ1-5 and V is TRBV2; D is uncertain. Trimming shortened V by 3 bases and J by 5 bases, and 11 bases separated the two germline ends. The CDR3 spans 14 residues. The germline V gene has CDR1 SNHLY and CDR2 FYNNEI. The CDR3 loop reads CASSDTGNYQPQHF. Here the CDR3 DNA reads TGTGCCAGCAGTGACACTGGTAATTATCAGCCCCAGCATTTT.

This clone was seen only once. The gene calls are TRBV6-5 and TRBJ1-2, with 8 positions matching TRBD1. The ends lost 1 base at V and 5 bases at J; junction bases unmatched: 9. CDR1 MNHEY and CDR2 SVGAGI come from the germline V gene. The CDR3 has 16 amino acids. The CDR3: CASSYWTGSVGYGYTF. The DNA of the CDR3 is TGTGCCAGCAGTTACTGGACAGGGTCGGTAGGGTATGGCTACACCTTC.

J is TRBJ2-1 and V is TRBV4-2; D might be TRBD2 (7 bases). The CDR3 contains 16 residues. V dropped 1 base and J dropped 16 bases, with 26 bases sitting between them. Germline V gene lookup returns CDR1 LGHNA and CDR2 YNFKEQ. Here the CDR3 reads CASSQVRVGGPNRAFF. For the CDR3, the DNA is TGTGCCAGCAGCCAAGTTCGAGTGGGGGGGCCGAATCGGGCTTTCTTC.

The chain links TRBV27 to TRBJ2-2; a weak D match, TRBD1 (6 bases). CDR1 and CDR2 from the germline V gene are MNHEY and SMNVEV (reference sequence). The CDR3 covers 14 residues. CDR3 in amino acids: CASSRTVFTGELFF. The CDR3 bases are TGTGCTTCTTCACGGACAGTCTTCACCGGGGAGCTGTTTTTT.

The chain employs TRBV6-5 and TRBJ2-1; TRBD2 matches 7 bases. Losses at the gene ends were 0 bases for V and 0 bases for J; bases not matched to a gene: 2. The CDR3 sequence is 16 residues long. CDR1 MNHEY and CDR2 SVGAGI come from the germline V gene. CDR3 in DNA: TGTGCCAGCAGTTACTCGGGAGGGAGCTCCTACAATGAGCAGTTCTTC. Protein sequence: CASSYSGGSSYNEQFF.

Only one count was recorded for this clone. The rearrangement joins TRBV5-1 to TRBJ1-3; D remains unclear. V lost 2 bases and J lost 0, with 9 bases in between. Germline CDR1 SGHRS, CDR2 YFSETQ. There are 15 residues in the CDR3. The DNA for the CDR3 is TGCGCCAGCAGCTTACAGTCGAGCTCTGGAAACACCATATATTTT. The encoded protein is CASSLQSSSGNTIYF.

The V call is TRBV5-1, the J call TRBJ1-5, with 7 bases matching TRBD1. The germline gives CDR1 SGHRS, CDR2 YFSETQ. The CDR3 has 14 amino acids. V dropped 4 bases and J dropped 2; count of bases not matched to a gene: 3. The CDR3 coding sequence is TGCGCCAGCAGCCTAGACAGGGGCAATCAGCCCCAGCATTTT. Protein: CASSLDRGNQPQHF.

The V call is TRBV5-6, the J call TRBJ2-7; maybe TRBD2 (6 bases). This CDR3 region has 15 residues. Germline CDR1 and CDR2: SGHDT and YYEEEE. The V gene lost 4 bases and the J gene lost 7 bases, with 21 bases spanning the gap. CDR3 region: CASSAGRRDSWEQYV. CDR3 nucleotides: TGTGCCAGCAGCGCGGGGAGACGGGACTCTTGGGAGCAGTACGTC.

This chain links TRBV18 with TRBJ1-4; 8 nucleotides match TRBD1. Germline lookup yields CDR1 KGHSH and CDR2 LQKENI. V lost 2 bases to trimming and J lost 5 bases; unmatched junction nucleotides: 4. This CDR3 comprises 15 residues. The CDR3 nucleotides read TGTGCCAGCTCACCATCAGGGGGCCGGAATGAAAAACTGTTTTTT. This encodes CASSPSGGRNEKLFF.

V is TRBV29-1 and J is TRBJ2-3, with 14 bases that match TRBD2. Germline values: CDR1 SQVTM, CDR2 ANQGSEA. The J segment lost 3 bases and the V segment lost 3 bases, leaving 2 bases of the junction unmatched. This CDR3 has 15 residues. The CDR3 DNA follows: TGCAGCGTTGAGAGACTAGCGGGGGGGACAGATACGCAGTATTTT. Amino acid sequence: CSVERLAGGTDTQYF.

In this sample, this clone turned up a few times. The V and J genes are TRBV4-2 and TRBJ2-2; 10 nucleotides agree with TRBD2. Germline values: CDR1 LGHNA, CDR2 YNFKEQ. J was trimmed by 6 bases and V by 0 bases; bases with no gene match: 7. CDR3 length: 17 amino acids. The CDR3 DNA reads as TGTGCCAGCAGCCAAGAAGTAAGCGGGAGGGTAGCCGGGGAGCTGTTTTTT. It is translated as CASSQEVSGRVAGELFF.

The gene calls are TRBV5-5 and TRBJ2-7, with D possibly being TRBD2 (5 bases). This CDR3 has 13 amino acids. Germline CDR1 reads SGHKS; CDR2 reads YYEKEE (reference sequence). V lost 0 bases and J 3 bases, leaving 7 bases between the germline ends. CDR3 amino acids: CASSLDRDYEQYV. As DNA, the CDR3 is TGTGCCAGCAGCTTGGACCGGGACTACGAGCAGTACGTC.

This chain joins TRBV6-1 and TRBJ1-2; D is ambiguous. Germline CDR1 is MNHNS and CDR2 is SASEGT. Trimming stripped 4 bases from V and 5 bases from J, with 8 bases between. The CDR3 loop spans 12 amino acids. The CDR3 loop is CASSGETYGYTF. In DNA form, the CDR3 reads TGTGCCAGCAGTGGGGAGACATATGGCTACACCTTC.

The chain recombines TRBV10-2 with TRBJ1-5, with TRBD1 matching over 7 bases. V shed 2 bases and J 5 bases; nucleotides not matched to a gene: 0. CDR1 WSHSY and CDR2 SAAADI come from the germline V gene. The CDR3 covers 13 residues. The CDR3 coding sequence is TGCGCCAGCAGTGAGCAGGGGGATCAGCCCCAGCATTTT. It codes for CASSEQGDQPQHF.

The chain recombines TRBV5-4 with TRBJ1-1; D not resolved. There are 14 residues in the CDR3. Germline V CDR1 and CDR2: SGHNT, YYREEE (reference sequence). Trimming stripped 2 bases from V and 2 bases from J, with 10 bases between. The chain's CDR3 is CASSFRPGNTEAFF. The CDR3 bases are TGTGCCAGCAGCTTCCGGCCGGGAAACACTGAAGCTTTCTTT. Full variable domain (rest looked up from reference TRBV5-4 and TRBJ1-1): ETGVTQSPTHLIKTRGQQVTLRCSSQSGHNTVSWYQQALGQGPQFIFQYYREEENGRGNFPPRFSGLQFPNYSSELNVNALELDDSALYLCASSFRPGNTEAFFGQGTRLTVV.

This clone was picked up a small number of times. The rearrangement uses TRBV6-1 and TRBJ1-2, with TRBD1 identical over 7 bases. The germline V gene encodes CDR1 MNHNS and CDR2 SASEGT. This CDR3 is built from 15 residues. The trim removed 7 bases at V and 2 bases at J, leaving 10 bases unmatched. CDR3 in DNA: TGTGCCAGCACCCCTCTCCCGGGACAGAACTATGGCTACACCTTC. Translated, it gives CASTPLPGQNYGYTF.

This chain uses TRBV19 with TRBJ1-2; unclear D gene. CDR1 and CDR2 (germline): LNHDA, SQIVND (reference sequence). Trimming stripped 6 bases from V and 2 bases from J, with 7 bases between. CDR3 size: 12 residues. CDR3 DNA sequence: TGTGCCAGTAGAATACAGAACTATGGCTACACCTTC. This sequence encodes CASRIQNYGYTF.

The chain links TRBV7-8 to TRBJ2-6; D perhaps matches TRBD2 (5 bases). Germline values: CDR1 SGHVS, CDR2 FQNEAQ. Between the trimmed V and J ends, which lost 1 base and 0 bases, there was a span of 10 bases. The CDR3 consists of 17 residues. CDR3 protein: CASSLEPGSSGANVLTF. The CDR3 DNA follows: TGTGCCAGCAGCTTAGAACCGGGGTCCTCTGGGGCCAACGTCCTGACTTTC. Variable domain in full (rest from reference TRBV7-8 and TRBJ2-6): GAGVSQSPRYKVAKRGQDVALRCDPISGHVSLFWYQQALGQGPEFLTYFQNEAQLDKSGLPSDRFFAERPEGSVSTLKIQRTQQEDSAVYLCASSLEPGSSGANVLTFGAGSRLTVL.

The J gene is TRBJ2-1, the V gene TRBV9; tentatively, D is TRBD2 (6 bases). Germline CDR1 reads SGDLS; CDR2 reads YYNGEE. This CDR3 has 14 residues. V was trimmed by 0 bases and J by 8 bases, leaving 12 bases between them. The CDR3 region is CASSVGAGWDEQFF. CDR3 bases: TGTGCCAGCAGCGTAGGTGCGGGGTGGGATGAGCAGTTCTTC.

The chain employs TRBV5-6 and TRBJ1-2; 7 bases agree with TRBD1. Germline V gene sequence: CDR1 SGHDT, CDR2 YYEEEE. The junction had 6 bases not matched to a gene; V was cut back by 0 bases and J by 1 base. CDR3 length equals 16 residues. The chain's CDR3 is CASSLVGTENNYGYTF. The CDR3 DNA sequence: TGTGCCAGCAGCTTGGTAGGGACAGAAAATAACTATGGCTACACCTTC.

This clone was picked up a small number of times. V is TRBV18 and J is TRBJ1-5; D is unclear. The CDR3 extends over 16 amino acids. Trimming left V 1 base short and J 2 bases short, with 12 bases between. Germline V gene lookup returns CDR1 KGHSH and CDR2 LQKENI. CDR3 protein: CASSPQVGGGNQPQHF. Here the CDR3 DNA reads TGTGCCAGCTCACCACAGGTAGGCGGAGGCAATCAGCCCCAGCATTTT. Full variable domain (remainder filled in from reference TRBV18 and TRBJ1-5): NAGVMQNPRHLVRRRGQEARLRCSPMKGHSHVYWYRQLPEEGLKFMVYLQKENIIDESGMPKERFSAEFPKEGPSILRIQQVVRGDSAAYFCASSPQVGGGNQPQHFGDGTRLSIL.

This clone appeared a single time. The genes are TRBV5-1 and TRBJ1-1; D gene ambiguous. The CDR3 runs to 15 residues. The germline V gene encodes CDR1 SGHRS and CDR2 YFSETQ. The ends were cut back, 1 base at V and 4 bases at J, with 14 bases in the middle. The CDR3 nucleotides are TGCGCCAGCAGCTTGTTGTCCCAGGAGGCCACTGAAGCTTTCTTT. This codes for CASSLLSQEATEAFF.

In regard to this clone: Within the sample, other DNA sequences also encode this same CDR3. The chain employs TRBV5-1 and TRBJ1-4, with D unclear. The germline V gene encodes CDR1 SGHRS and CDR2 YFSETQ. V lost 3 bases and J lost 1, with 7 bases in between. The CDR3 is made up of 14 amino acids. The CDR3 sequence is CASSSGGTNEKLFF. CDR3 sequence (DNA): TGCGCCAGCAGCTCCGGCGGAACTAATGAAAAACTGTTTTTT.

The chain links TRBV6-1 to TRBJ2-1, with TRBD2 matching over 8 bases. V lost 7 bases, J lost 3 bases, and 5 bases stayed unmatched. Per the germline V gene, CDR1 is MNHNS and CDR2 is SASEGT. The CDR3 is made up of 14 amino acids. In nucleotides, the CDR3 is TGTGCCAGCAATAGCGGGATGAGCTACAATGAGCAGTTCTTC. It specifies CASNSGMSYNEQFF.

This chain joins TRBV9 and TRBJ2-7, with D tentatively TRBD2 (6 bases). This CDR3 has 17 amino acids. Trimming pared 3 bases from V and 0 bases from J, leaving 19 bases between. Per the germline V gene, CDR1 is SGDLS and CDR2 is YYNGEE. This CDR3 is CASSADGGSRSSYEQYV. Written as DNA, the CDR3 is TGTGCCAGCAGCGCGGATGGGGGGAGTCGAAGCTCCTACGAGCAGTACGTC.

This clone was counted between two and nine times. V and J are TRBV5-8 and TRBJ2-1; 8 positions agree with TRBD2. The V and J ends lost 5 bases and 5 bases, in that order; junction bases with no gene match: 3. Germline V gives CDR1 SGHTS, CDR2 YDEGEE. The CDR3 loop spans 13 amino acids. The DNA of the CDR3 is TGTGCCAGCAGATTAGCGGGGAACAATGAGCAGTTCTTC. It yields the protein CASRLAGNNEQFF.

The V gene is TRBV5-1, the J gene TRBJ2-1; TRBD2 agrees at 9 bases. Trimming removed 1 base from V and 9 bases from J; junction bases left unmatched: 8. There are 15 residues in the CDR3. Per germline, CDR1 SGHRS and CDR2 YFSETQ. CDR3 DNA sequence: TGCGCCAGCAGCTTGTACTTAGGCGGGAGGGCTGAGCAGTTCTTC. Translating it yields CASSLYLGGRAEQFF.

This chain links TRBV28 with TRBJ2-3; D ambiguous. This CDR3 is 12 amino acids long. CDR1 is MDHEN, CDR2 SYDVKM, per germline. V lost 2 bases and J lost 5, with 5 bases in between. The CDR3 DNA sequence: TGTGCCAGCAGTTTAATCAGAGATACGCAGTATTTT. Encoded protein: CASSLIRDTQYF.

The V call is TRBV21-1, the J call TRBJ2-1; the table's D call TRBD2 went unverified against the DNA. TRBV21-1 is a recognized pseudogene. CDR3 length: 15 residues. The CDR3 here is CASSYRGGRYNEQFF. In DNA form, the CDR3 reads TGTGCCAGCAGCTACCGGGGGGGGAGGTACAATGAGCAGTTCTTC.